Below, one T cell receptor (beta chain) is given with its context. Its antigen is unknown. Amplification used 60 Vbeta primers and 13 Jbeta primers. Method: immunoSEQ multiplex PCR; TCRdb's copy keeps in-frame clones and lacks some. The sample lists about 150,000 clones, 75% occurring once. Donors showed nominal health when sampled, although they likely had unrecorded immune exposures. The V gene end was trimmed by 5 bases and the J gene end by 1 base; junction bases not matched to a gene: 4. The CDR3 length is 15 residues. CDR1 and CDR2 from the germline V gene are SGHTA and FQGNSA. The source of the sample is a study of cytomegalovirus exposure and HLA in healthy donors. Findings and caveats of the study: HLA allele associations emerged for about 16,000 TCR beta sequences in a later analysis, at 0.05 false discovery rate. Previous analysis showed most TCR beta V segments were productive about 87% or about 30% of the time. The listing of 150 or so TCR beta chains classed them as cytomegalovirus-associated.

The sequence derives from a man aged 18 to 35 in good health and CMV-seronegative. J is TRBJ2-2 and V is TRBV7-2; 7 bases match TRBD2. The sequenced material came from PBMCs. This chain's CDR3 is CASSLWGGNTGELFF. CDR3 nucleotides: TGTGCCAGCAGCCTTTGGGGGGGGAACACCGGGGAGCTGTTTTTT.